This note documents a single T cell receptor (beta chain) sequence. Methods used by the authors: By means of reference gene primer amplification, nucleated cell counts were estimated. TCRdb keeps only in-frame clones here, not all; method: immunoSEQ multiplex PCR. V and J calls and clone size are those listed in that table; D and trimming were worked out from the DNA. This repertoire shows under 350,000 clones, around 90% found once; its top ten account for about 1.7%. These data come from a study of blood T cell repertoires in COVID-19. Study in general: Researchers got acute and convalescent COVID-19 samples from the United States, Italy and Spain.

CDR3 length: 14 amino acids. Germline V gene data show CDR1 as KGHSH and CDR2 as LQKENI. Trimming took 3 bases from V and 5 from J, leaving 11 bases between them. Enrollees, about 18 to 90 years old, lived in fewer than 25 US areas. The study counted Cohort 3 donors as recovered given two negative PCRs, clearance, or symptom resolution. The J gene is TRBJ1-3, the V gene TRBV18, with D maybe TRBD1 (5 bases). The receptor's source is a woman in her forties who had recovered from COVID-19. Material: PBMCs or T cells enriched from blood (not recorded which). CDR3 region: CASSPPEGRNTIYF. The CDR3 coding sequence is TGTGCCAGCTCACCCCCGGAGGGGCGAAACACCATATATTTT.